The TCR beta chain described here comes from a study of blood T cells in healthy people across ages. The CDR3 runs to 16 residues. V was clipped by 5 bases and J by 8 bases, with 22 bases between them. Germline V CDR1 and CDR2: MDHEN, SYDVKM. They isolated at least 6.5 million PBMCs from each sample. With a J-beta primer mix and a sample-barcoded 5' primer, a second PCR ran roughly 7 to 11 cycles. In TCRdb, the 5' RACE reads were re-called with MiXCR into one record per CDR3 protein. The data hold approximately 800,000 distinct CDR3 sequences, with about 47% observed a single time. The sequenced sample was blood. The sequence came from a man aged 80 or over in good health. The V and J genes are TRBV28 and TRBJ2-1, with a tentative D call TRBD2 (6 bases). CDR3 protein: CASSPAGSRRTHEQFF. CDR3 in DNA: TGTGCCAGCAGTCCCGCCGGGAGCCGTAGGACCCATGAGCAGTTCTTC.